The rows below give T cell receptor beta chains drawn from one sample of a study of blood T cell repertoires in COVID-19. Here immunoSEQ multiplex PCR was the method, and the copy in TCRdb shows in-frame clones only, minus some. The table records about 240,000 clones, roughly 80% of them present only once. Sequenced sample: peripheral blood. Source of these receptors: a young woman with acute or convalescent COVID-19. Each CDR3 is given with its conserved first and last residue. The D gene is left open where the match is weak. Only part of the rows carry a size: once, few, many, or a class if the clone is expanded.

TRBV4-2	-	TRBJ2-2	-	TGTGCCAGCAGCCTCACAGGGTCCTGGAACACCGGGGAGCTGTTTTTT	CASSLTGSWNTGELFF
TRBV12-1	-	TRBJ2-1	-	TGTGCCAGCAGCCACCTACTTACTAGCGGGAGGGCCAATGAGCAGTTCTTC	CASSHLLTSGRANEQFF
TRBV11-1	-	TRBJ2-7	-	TGTGCCAGCAGTTCTACAGTATCCTACGAGCAGTACTTC	CASSSTVSYEQYF
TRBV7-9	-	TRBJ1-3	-	TGTGCCAGCAGCCTTAACTTAGGGGGCTCTGGAAACACCATATATTTT	CASSLNLGGSGNTIYF
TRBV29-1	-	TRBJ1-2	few	TGCAGCGTTGAACCCAGCGCCTATGGCTACACCTTC	CSVEPSAYGYTF
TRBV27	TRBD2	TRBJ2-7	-	TGTGCCAGCAGTTTATCCGCCCCCACTAGCGGGAGAATCTACGAGCAGTACTTC	CASSLSAPTSGRIYEQYF
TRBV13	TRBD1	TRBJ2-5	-	TGTGCCAGCAGCATGACAGGGGCGTACCAAGAGACCCAGTACTTC	CASSMTGAYQETQYF
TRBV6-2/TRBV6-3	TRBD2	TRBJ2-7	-	TGTGCCAGCAGATACGGGTCTAGCGGGACGGACGAGCAGTACTTC	CASRYGSSGTDEQYF
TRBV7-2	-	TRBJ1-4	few	TGTGCCAGCAGCTTAGTGGCAGATGAAAAACTGTTTTTT	CASSLVADEKLFF
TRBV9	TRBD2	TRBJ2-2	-	TGTGCCAGCAGCGCAAGGACTAGCGGGGGAGGGCCCGGGGAGCTGTTTTTT	CASSARTSGGGPGELFF
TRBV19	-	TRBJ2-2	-	TGTGCCAGTAGTATCCGGGGTGCCACCGGGGAGCTGTTTTTT	CASSIRGATGELFF
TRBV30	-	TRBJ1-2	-	TGTGCCTGGTCGTCGACAGTGTCTGGCTACACCTTC	CAWSSTVSGYTF
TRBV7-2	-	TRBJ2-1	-	TGTGCCAGCAGCTTAGGAGTTCTGAGCGATGAGCAGTTCTTC	CASSLGVLSDEQFF
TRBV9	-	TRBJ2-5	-	TGTGCCAGCAGCGTAGAGGGGAAGACTCGAGAGACCCAGTACTTC	CASSVEGKTRETQYF
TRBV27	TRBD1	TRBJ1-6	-	TGTGCCAGCAGTATCTCGCCCGACAGGGTCTCAAATTCACCCCTCCACTTT	CASSISPDRVSNSPLHF
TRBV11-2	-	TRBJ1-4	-	TGTGCCAGCAGCTTAGCTACCCAGGGCCAGGGTCTGTTTTTT	CASSLATQGQGLFF
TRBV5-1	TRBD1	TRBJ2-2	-	TGCGCCAGCAGCCCGGGACAGCTTACGAACACCGGGGAGCTGTTTTTT	CASSPGQLTNTGELFF
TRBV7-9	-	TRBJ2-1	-	TGTGCCAGCAGCTTACTCTCGGACAATGAGCAGTTCTTC	CASSLLSDNEQFF
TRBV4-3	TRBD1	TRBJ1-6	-	TGCGCCAGCAGTCGAGGGACAGGGACAAATTCACCCCTCCACTTT	CASSRGTGTNSPLHF
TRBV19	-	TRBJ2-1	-	TGTGCCAGTAGTAGCCAGGGTGGGGATGAGCAGTTCTTC	CASSSQGGDEQFF
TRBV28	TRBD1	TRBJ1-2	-	TGTGCCAGCAGTTTAACCGGGACAGGGGGACCTGGCTACACCTTC	CASSLTGTGGPGYTF
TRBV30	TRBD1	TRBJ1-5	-	TGTGCCTGGGAAAATACCCCGGGACAGAGAGCATTTAGCAATCAGCCCCAGCATTTT	CAWENTPGQRAFSNQPQHF
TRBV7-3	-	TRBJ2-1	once	TGTGCCAGCAGCTTAACCTCGGTGGGAGGTTACAATGAGCAGTTCTTC	CASSLTSVGGYNEQFF
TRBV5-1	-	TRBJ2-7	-	TGCGCCAGCAGCTGGGTGGGAGCGGCCGAATACGAGCAGTACTTC	CASSWVGAAEYEQYF
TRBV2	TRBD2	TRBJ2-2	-	TGTGCCAGCAGTGGTAAATCGCGGGAGGTCAACACCGGGGAGCTGTTTTTT	CASSGKSREVNTGELFF